This entry lists 25 T cell receptor beta chains sequenced from one sample in a study of T-cell reconstitution after alpha-beta-depleted transplantation in children. During its preparation, the TCRbeta library received unique molecular identifiers. TCRdb re-called the PCR reads through MiXCR, storing one row per CDR3 protein. The table records around 410,000 distinct CDR3 sequences, 11% of them present only once. Material: PBMCs from the stem cell graft donor, obtained from the stem cell graft. All receptors come from a human donor who donated a stem cell graft to a child with acute myeloid leukemia.

The sample holds a few counts of this clonotype. V and J are TRBV5-4 and TRBJ2-2; 8 bases fit TRBD2. Trimming removed 0 bases from V and 6 bases from J; junction bases left unmatched: 10. Germline V gene lookup returns CDR1 SGHNT and CDR2 YYREEE (reference sequence). CDR3 length equals 17 residues. The DNA for the CDR3 is TGTGCCAGCAGCTTGGAGGTCGGACTAGCTTTATCCGGGGAGCTGTTTTTT. This encodes CASSLEVGLALSGELFF.

This clonotype has only a few counts. V and J are TRBV5-5 and TRBJ2-1; D call uncertain. Germline loops: CDR1 SGHKS, CDR2 YYEKEE (reference sequence). This CDR3 has 15 amino acids. V lost 2 bases and J lost 0, with 9 bases in between. CDR3 protein: CASSFVDSSYNEQFF. The CDR3 coding sequence is TGTGCCAGCAGCTTCGTGGATAGCTCCTACAATGAGCAGTTCTTC.

This clonotype occurred a few times. This chain joins TRBV25-1 and TRBJ2-1; unclear D gene. The CDR3 runs 13 residues. V was pared by 2 bases and J by 4 bases, with 6 bases between. From germline, CDR1 is MGHDK and CDR2 SYGVNS. CDR3 nucleotides: TGTGCCAGCAGTGAAAGATTATACAATGAGCAGTTCTTC. Protein sequence: CASSERLYNEQFF.

In this sample, this clonotype turned up a few times. DNA for the CDR3: TGCAGCGTTGATAGCGGGAGAGATGAGCAGTTCTTC. Protein: CSVDSGRDEQFF. The chain employs TRBV29-1 and TRBJ2-1; 9 bases are a match to TRBD2. Germline CDR1 is SQVTM and CDR2 is ANQGSEA. This CDR3 has 12 amino acids. Trimming cost V 3 bases and J 8 bases; bases outside gene matches: 2.

The table lists this clonotype with a count of one. The rearrangement links TRBV5-1 to TRBJ2-7, with D possibly TRBD2 on 5 matching bases. The germline V and J ends were trimmed by 5 bases and 2 bases, with 8 bases remaining between them. Germline lookup yields CDR1 SGHRS and CDR2 YFSETQ. The CDR3 is made up of 12 amino acids. CDR3 protein: CASRSGTYEQYF. The DNA for the CDR3 is TGCGCCAGCAGGTCCGGGACCTACGAGCAGTACTTC.

There are many counts of this clonotype. This chain uses TRBV9 with TRBJ1-6, with no clear D. Germline CDR1 is SGDLS and CDR2 is YYNGEE. Trimming took 2 bases from V and 5 from J, leaving 14 bases between them. The CDR3 is 16 amino acids. The CDR3, as DNA: TGTGCCAGCAGCGTGTATGGCGGGGATCATAATTCACCCCTCCACTTT. Amino acid sequence: CASSVYGGDHNSPLHF.

This CDR3 reads CASASGNNQPQHF. The CDR3 DNA follows: TGTGCTAGTGCTTCGGGAAACAATCAGCCCCAGCATTTT. V usage is TRBV12-5 and J usage is TRBJ1-5; D is ambiguous. The germline V gene has CDR1 LGHNT and CDR2 FRNRAP. The ends were cut back, 7 bases at V and 3 bases at J, with 10 bases in the middle. CDR3 length: 13 residues.

This clonotype was detected a few times. The V gene is TRBV20-1, the J gene TRBJ2-1; tentatively, D is TRBD2 (5 bases). This CDR3 contains 15 residues. Trimming cost V 3 bases and J 7 bases, with 19 bases left between them. Germline V gene sequence: CDR1 DFQATT, CDR2 SNEGSKA (reference sequence). DNA of the CDR3: TGCAGTGCTAGGGGCCAGGACCCACTAGAGAATGAGCAGTTCTTC. Translating it yields CSARGQDPLENEQFF.

The gene calls are TRBV5-5 and TRBJ2-7; perhaps D is TRBD1 or TRBD2 (5 bases each). Germline V CDR1 and CDR2: SGHKS, YYEKEE (reference sequence). Trimming left V 2 bases short and J 2 bases short, with 8 bases between. The CDR3 runs to 13 residues. The CDR3 nucleotides read TGTGCCAGCAGCTTTTGGGGGACCTACGAGCAGTACGTC. Translated: CASSFWGTYEQYV.

The chain links TRBV20-1 to TRBJ1-5; D perhaps matches TRBD1 (6 bases). Trimming left V 4 bases short and J 4 bases short, with 17 bases between. The germline gives CDR1 DFQATT, CDR2 SNEGSKA (reference sequence). The CDR3 is 15 amino acids. The CDR3: CSATANDRRNQPQHF. The CDR3 DNA reads as TGCAGTGCTACAGCTAACGACAGGCGAAATCAGCCCCAGCATTTT.

The J gene is TRBJ2-5, the V gene TRBV20-1; tentatively, D is TRBD2 (6 bases). Trimming took off 7 bases at V and 5 bases at J, with 23 bases between the two ends. The CDR3 is 15 amino acids. Germline CDR1 DFQATT, CDR2 SNEGSKA (reference sequence). The CDR3 DNA sequence: TGCAGTGTTCTCCCGCGGAGGGTAATTATGGAGACCCAGTACTTC. Encoded protein: CSVLPRRVIMETQYF.

The chain has TRBV12-3 or TRBV12-4 and TRBJ2-7; the match to TRBD2 covers 10 bases. V shed 7 bases and J 4 bases; nucleotides not matched to a gene: 13. The CDR3 is 16 residues long. CDR3 DNA sequence: TGTGCCAGCAACTTAAGTACTAGCGGGAAAAAATACGAGCAGTACTTC. This translates into CASNLSTSGKKYEQYF.

This clonotype has more than one count but fewer than ten. DNA of the CDR3: TGCGCCAGCAGCCAAGGGCCGGCGGGAGTAAACGGGGAGCTGTTTTTT. It is translated as CASSQGPAGVNGELFF. The V gene is TRBV4-1, the J gene TRBJ2-2, with 7 positions matching TRBD2. The CDR3 loop spans 16 amino acids. Trimming cost V 1 base and J 7 bases; bases outside gene matches: 9. The germline V gene encodes CDR1 MGHRA and CDR2 YSYEKL.

This clonotype showed up just a few times. The rearrangement uses TRBV7-2 and TRBJ2-1; TRBD2 might be the D (6 bases). Trimming removed 4 bases at V and 0 bases at J, with 31 bases between. There are 22 residues in the CDR3. Germline loops: CDR1 SGHTA, CDR2 FQGNSA. The CDR3 bases are TGTGCCAGCAGCTATATTATAGCCCCCAGTCCATGGCGGACTAACTCCTACAATGAGCAGTTCTTC. This gives the protein CASSYIIAPSPWRTNSYNEQFF.

DNA for the CDR3: TGCGCCAGCAGCCAAGACCCGGGACGGTTCTACGAGCAGTACTTC. This gives the protein CASSQDPGRFYEQYF. The J gene is TRBJ2-7, the V gene TRBV4-3, with D perhaps matching TRBD1 or TRBD2 (5 bases each). The V gene lost 0 bases and the J gene lost 3 bases, with 12 bases spanning the gap. The length of the CDR3 is 15 residues. The V gene's germline CDR1 is LGHNA and CDR2 YSLEER.

The chain couples TRBV18 to TRBJ2-5; no definite D call. Per germline, CDR1 KGHSH and CDR2 LQKENI. The ends were cut back, 1 base at V and 1 base at J, with 7 bases in the middle. The CDR3 loop spans 14 amino acids. For the CDR3, the DNA is TGTGCCAGCTCACCACTCCGGTCCCAAGAGACCCAGTACTTC. Its translation: CASSPLRSQETQYF.

The chain uses TRBV29-1 and TRBJ2-3; the match to TRBD2 covers 10 bases. The junction had 8 bases not matched to a gene; V was cut back by 0 bases and J by 5 bases. CDR3 length: 16 amino acids. CDR1 is SQVTM and CDR2 is ANQGSEA in the germline V gene. The CDR3 loop is CSVEDRPAGGIDTQYF. In DNA, the CDR3 is TGCAGCGTTGAAGATCGCCCAGCGGGGGGGATAGATACGCAGTATTTT.

This rearrangement joins TRBV29-1 to TRBJ2-5; the D gene is possibly TRBD2 (5 bases). This CDR3 region has 13 residues. CDR1 and CDR2 from the germline V gene are SQVTM and ANQGSEA. The ends were cut back, 4 bases at V and 1 base at J, with 10 bases in the middle. In DNA form, the CDR3 reads TGCAGCGTTGCTCGGGGTTTCCAAGAGACCCAGTACTTC. Translated, it gives CSVARGFQETQYF.

This clonotype was observed a handful of times. The chain uses TRBV7-2 and TRBJ2-7; tentatively, D is TRBD1 (6 bases). Between the trimmed V and J ends, which lost 5 bases and 0 bases, there was a span of 11 bases. This CDR3 has 14 amino acids. Per germline, CDR1 SGHTA and CDR2 FQGNSA. The CDR3: CASSQGSSSYEQYF. CDR3 DNA sequence: TGTGCCAGCAGCCAGGGGTCCAGCTCCTACGAGCAGTACTTC.

This clonotype was seen only a few times. The V call is TRBV5-1, the J call TRBJ1-2; no definite D call. The CDR3 is made up of 15 amino acids. CDR1 SGHRS and CDR2 YFSETQ come from the germline V gene. With 1 base removed from V and 8 bases from J, the gap between germline ends came to 18 bases. The chain's CDR3 is CASSLRPGAMSGYTF. The CDR3 DNA reads TGCGCCAGCAGCTTGCGACCGGGCGCGATGAGCGGCTACACCTTC. Together with reference TRBV5-1 and TRBJ1-2, the CDR3 gives the full variable domain: KAGVTQTPRYLIKTRGQQVTLSCSPISGHRSVSWYQQTPGQGLQFLFEYFSETQRNKGNFPGRFSGRQFSNSRSEMNVSTLELGDSALYLCASSLRPGAMSGYTFGSGTRLTVV.

This clonotype was counted only a few times. CDR3 DNA: TGTGCCAGCAGCCAAGATTTCGAGGGCTATGAGCAGTTCTTC. Protein sequence: CASSQDFEGYEQFF. The rearrangement uses TRBV3-1 and TRBJ2-1, with D possibly being TRBD2 (5 bases). CDR3 size: 14 residues. Trimming shortened V by 0 bases and J by 8 bases, and 11 bases separated the two germline ends. The germline V gene has CDR1 LGHDT and CDR2 YNNKEL (reference sequence).

The chain carries TRBV20-1 and TRBJ2-7, with 12 bases lining up with TRBD2. V lost 2 bases and J lost 6; bases outside the gene matches: 11. The CDR3 spans 16 residues. The V gene's germline CDR1 is DFQATT and CDR2 SNEGSKA (reference sequence). This CDR3 reads CSARRRRLAGAAEQYF. The CDR3 DNA is TGCAGTGCTAGACGTAGGCGACTAGCGGGAGCAGCCGAGCAGTACTTC.

This clonotype was recorded a few times. The V and J genes are TRBV7-8 and TRBJ2-4, with D unclear. The CDR3 runs to 15 residues. CDR1 SGHVS and CDR2 FQNEAQ come from the germline V gene. V lost 3 bases and J lost 3, with 12 bases in between. CDR3 DNA: TGTGCCAGCAGCTTCCCTCAGGCGAACAAAAACATTCAGTACTTC. Its protein is CASSFPQANKNIQYF.

This clonotype was counted between two and nine times. The V gene is TRBV29-1, the J gene TRBJ2-1; D not certain. The germline V gene encodes CDR1 SQVTM and CDR2 ANQGSEA. This CDR3 has 14 amino acids. V lost 4 bases and J lost 4, with 14 bases in between. For the CDR3, the DNA is TGCAGCGTTGTTGTGACACAGAGATACAATGAGCAGTTCTTC. It specifies CSVVVTQRYNEQFF.

This clonotype has a count of ten or more. V usage is TRBV3-1 and J usage is TRBJ1-3; D not resolved. The germline CDR1 and CDR2 sequences are LGHDT and YNNKEL (reference sequence). The V end lost 1 base, the J end lost 8 bases, and 12 bases lay between the germline ends. This CDR3 region has 14 residues. As DNA, the CDR3 is TGTGCCAGCAGCCAAGCGGTCACTGCCTACACCATATATTTT. It codes for CASSQAVTAYTIYF.